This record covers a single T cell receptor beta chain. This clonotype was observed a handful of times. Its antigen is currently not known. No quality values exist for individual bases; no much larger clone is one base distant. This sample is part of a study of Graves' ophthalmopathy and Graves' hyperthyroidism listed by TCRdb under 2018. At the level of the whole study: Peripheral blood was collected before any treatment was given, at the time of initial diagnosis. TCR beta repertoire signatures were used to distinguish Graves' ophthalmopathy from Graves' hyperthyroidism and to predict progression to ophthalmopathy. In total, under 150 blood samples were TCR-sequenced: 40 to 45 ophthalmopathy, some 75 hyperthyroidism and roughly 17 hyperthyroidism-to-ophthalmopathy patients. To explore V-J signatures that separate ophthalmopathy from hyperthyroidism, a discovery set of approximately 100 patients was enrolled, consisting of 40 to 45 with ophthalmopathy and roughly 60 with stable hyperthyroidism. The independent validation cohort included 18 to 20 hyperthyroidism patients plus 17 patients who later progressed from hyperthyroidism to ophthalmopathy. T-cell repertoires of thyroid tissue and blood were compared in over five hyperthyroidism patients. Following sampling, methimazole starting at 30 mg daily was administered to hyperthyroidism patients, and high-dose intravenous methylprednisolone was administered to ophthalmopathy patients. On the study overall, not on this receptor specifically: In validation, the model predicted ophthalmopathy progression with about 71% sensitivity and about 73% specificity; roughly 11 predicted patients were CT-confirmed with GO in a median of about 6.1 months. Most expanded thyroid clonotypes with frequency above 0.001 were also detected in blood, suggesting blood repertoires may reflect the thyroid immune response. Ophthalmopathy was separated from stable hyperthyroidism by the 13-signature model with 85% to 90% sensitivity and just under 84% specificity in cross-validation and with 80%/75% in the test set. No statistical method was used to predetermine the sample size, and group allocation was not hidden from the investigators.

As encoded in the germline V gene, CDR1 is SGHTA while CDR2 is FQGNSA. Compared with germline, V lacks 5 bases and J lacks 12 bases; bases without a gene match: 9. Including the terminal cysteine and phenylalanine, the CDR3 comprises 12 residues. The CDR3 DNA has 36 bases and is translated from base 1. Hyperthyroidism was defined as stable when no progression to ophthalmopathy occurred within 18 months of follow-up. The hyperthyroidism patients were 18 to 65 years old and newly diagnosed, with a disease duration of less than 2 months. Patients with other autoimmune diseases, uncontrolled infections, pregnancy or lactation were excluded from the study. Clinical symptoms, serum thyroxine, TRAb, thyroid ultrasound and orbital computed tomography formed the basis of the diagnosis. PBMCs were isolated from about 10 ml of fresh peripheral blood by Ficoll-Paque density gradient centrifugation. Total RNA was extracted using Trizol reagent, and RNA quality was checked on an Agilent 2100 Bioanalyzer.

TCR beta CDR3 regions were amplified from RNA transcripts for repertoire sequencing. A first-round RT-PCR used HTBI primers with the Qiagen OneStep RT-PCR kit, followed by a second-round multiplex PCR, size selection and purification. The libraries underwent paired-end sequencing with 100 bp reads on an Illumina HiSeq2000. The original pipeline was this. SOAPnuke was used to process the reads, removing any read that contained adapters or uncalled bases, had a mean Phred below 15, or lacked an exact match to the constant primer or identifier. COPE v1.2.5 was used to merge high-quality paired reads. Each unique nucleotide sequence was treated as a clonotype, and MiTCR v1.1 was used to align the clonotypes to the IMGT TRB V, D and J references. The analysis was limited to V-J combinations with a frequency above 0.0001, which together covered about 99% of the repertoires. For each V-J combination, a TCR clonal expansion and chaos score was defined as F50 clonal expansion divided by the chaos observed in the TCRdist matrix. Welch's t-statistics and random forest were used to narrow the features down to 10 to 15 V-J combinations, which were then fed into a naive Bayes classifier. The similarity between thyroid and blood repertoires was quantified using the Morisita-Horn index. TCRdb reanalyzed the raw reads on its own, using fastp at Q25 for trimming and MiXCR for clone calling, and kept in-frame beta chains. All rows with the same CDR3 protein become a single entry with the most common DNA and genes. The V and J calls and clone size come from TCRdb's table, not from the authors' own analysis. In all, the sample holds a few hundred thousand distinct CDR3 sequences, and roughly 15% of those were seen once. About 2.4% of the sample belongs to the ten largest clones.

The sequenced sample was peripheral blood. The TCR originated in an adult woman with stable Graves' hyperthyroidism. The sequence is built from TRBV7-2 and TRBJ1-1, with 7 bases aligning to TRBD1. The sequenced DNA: TGTGCCAGCAGCCCCTCCGGGACAGCCACTTTCTTT. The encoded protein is CASSPSGTATFF.